This T cell receptor (beta chain) was identified during a study of cytotoxic CD8 clonotypes in ibrutinib-treated CLL. The assay was immunoSEQ multiplex PCR, and TCRdb's table has in-frame clones only and misses some. The table lists around 70,000 clones, less than 95% of them singletons. Note on this clone: The antigen remains undetermined.

Germline-derived CDR1 and CDR2 are SEHNR and FQNEAQ (reference sequence). The CDR3 has 14 amino acids. The V gene lost 1 base and the J gene lost 11 bases, with 14 bases spanning the gap. Study-level findings and limits: Collection times varied between progressing and sustained-remission patients.

This material consisted of PBMCs, taken after 12 months of ibrutinib treatment. The chain recombines TRBV7-9 with TRBJ1-4, with D perhaps TRBD1 (6 bases). This sequence was found in a human donor with chronic lymphocytic leukemia. The CDR3 is CASSLGGPGGKLFF. CDR3 in DNA: TGTGCCAGCAGCTTAGGGGGGCCCGGAGGGAAACTGTTTTTT.